Listed here are 14 T cell receptor beta chains from one sample, sequenced in a study of cytomegalovirus exposure and HLA in healthy donors. Primers: 60 Vbeta forward and 13 Jbeta reverse. TCRdb keeps only in-frame clones here, not all; method: immunoSEQ multiplex PCR. Of about 160,000 clones detected, more than 65% appear once; the ten largest clones hold under 1.5%. Sequencing was performed on PBMCs. The receptors were sampled from a man aged 45-65 years in good health and CMV-seropositive.

This clone was found a few times. The rearrangement links TRBV28 to TRBJ2-7; D is unclear. Trimming stripped 3 bases from V and 3 bases from J, with 3 bases between. The length of the CDR3 is 11 residues. Germline V gene data show CDR1 as MDHEN and CDR2 as SYDVKM. CDR3 region: CASSFLYEQYF. The CDR3 DNA sequence: TGTGCCAGCAGTTTTCTCTACGAGCAGTACTTC.

The V gene is TRBV18, the J gene TRBJ2-3, with D unresolved. CDR3 length: 12 amino acids. Per germline, CDR1 KGHSH and CDR2 LQKENI. V dropped 3 bases and J dropped 2 bases, with 3 bases sitting between them. This CDR3 is CASSPYTDTQYF. Written as DNA, the CDR3 is TGTGCCAGCTCACCCTACACAGATACGCAGTATTTT.

This clone has a handful of counts. The same CDR3 arises from other DNA sequences in this sample as well. This chain links TRBV10-2 with TRBJ1-2; 10 bases fit TRBD1. V lost 6 bases and J lost 3; bases outside the gene matches: 1. Germline V gene lookup returns CDR1 WSHSY and CDR2 SAAADI. There are 13 residues in the CDR3. The CDR3 nucleotides read TGCGCCAGCAGCGGGACAGGGGACTATGGCTACACCTTC. This sequence encodes CASSGTGDYGYTF.

This chain joins TRBV7-9 and TRBJ2-7, with TRBD1 as a possible D gene (7 bases). The V end was cut by 5 bases, the J end by 3 bases, with 17 bases between. CDR1 is SEHNR, CDR2 FQNEAQ, per germline (reference sequence). The CDR3 has 15 residues. The CDR3 is CASSPRGDSLYEQYF. CDR3 DNA sequence: TGTGCCAGCAGCCCCCGCGGGGACAGTCTCTACGAGCAGTACTTC.

The genes are TRBV7-9 and TRBJ2-1; D might be TRBD2 (5 bases). CDR3 size: 15 residues. From germline, CDR1 is SEHNR and CDR2 FQNEAQ (reference sequence). V was shortened by 1 base and J by 1 base, with 8 bases between the two germline ends. The CDR3 DNA reads as TGTGCCAGCAGCTTAGTTGGCGGGTCCTACAATGAGCAGTTCTTC. This translates into CASSLVGGSYNEQFF.

The V and J genes are TRBV11-3 and TRBJ1-1; D ambiguous. The germline V and J ends were trimmed by 0 bases and 1 base, with 3 bases remaining between them. The CDR3 runs to 13 residues. In germline, CDR1 is SGHNT, CDR2 YENEEA. DNA for the CDR3: TGTGCCAGCAGCTTAGACTGGAACACTGAAGCTTTCTTT. It translates to CASSLDWNTEAFF.

The J gene is TRBJ2-1, the V gene TRBV4-2; 11 positions match TRBD2. The CDR3 is 19 residues long. The J segment lost 8 bases and the V segment lost 4 bases, leaving 19 bases of the junction unmatched. Per the germline V gene, CDR1 is LGHNA and CDR2 is YNFKEQ. The CDR3 here is CASSLPSLAGGRRMDEQFF. CDR3 DNA sequence: TGTGCCAGCAGCCTCCCCAGCCTAGCGGGGGGAAGGAGAATGGATGAGCAGTTCTTC.

V and J are TRBV30 and TRBJ1-1; D is uncertain. Trimming shortened V by 3 bases and J by 0 bases, and 8 bases separated the two germline ends. Looked up from germline, CDR1 is GTSNPN and CDR2 is SVGIG (reference sequence). CDR3 size: 13 residues. The CDR3: CAWSEGMNTEAFF. CDR3 DNA: TGTGCCTGGAGCGAGGGAATGAACACTGAAGCTTTCTTT.

The chain has TRBV2 and TRBJ1-4; 9 nucleotides agree with TRBD1. Trimming removed 8 bases from V and 8 bases from J; junction bases left unmatched: 6. Germline values: CDR1 SNHLY, CDR2 FYNNEI. The CDR3 consists of 13 residues. The CDR3 sequence is CASAGTGREKLFF. CDR3 DNA sequence: TGTGCCAGCGCCGGGACAGGGAGGGAAAAACTGTTTTTT.

The CDR3 region has the DNA TGTGCCAGCAGCCAAACAGGGGCCAAGACCCAGTACTTC. This encodes CASSQTGAKTQYF. The chain employs TRBV5-6 and TRBJ2-5; 7 nucleotides line up with TRBD1. V trimming: 4 bases; J trimming: 6 bases; junction bases outside the gene matches: 6. Germline CDR1 is SGHDT and CDR2 is YYEEEE. This CDR3 spans 13 amino acids.

This clone was detected once. The V call is TRBV10-3, the J call TRBJ1-6; 9 bases line up with TRBD1. CDR3 size: 15 residues. CDR1 is ENHRY and CDR2 is SYGVKD in the germline V gene. J was trimmed by 7 bases and V by 2 bases; bases with no gene match: 3. CDR3 protein: CAISEADRGNSPLHF. DNA for the CDR3: TGTGCCATCAGTGAGGCGGACAGGGGAAATTCACCCCTCCACTTT.

Worth noting for this clone: One junction end disagrees with the germline gene, perhaps due to a read error. This rearrangement joins TRBV19 to TRBJ2-3; weak D call: TRBD1 (5 bases). Germline loops: CDR1 LNHDA, CDR2 SQIVND (reference sequence). The CDR3 is 14 residues long. The CDR3 loop is CASSSRVGPDTQYF. The DNA of the CDR3 is TGTGCCAGCAGTAGTCGGGTGGGGCCAGATACGCAGTATTTT.

The chain carries TRBV5-1 and TRBJ2-2, with 8 bases lining up with TRBD2. The J segment lost 4 bases and the V segment lost 0 bases, leaving 8 bases of the junction unmatched. Germline assignment: CDR1 SGHRS and CDR2 YFSETQ. This CDR3 region has 17 residues. This chain's CDR3 is CASSLAPGLGGTGELFF. CDR3 coding DNA: TGCGCCAGCAGCTTGGCACCGGGACTAGGCGGCACCGGGGAGCTGTTTTTT.

V is TRBV5-1 and J is TRBJ1-4, with unresolved D. The germline V gene encodes CDR1 SGHRS and CDR2 YFSETQ. Trimming cost V 0 bases and J 14 bases, with 17 bases left between them. The CDR3 length is 14 residues. DNA for the CDR3: TGCGCCAGCAGCTTGGACGGGGTCGTTGAACGCCTGTTTTTT. The encoded protein is CASSLDGVVERLFF.